The 20 T cell receptor beta chains below were found in one sample sequenced in a study of CD8+CD57+ T cells in acquired aplastic anemia. CD8+CD57+ cell expansion, shown by flow cytometry, had occurred in the patients selected for sequencing. According to the study, genomic DNA was the template for TCR beta VDJ and CDR3 profiling. TCRdb re-analysed the reads in MiXCR, keeping a single row per CDR3 protein. The table has about 150,000 distinct CDR3 sequences, about 48% seen once. Sequencing was carried out using sorted CD4+, CD8+, or CD8+CD57+ T cells (not recorded which) from PBMCs. These receptors originate from a human donor with aplastic anemia.

The chain employs TRBV6-4 and TRBJ2-2; TRBD1 matches 11 bases. The germline V gene has CDR1 MRHNA and CDR2 SNTAGT. V gave up 6 bases and J gave up 4 bases; unmatched junction bases: 4. This CDR3 comprises 15 residues. The CDR3 is CASRTGQGGTGELFF. DNA for the CDR3: TGTGCCAGCAGAACGGGACAGGGGGGCACCGGGGAGCTGTTTTTT.

V gene TRBV29-1 combines with J gene TRBJ1-2; D unresolved. The CDR3 runs 12 residues. The V end was cut by 2 bases, the J end by 3 bases, with 7 bases between. Per germline, CDR1 SQVTM and CDR2 ANQGSEA. The CDR3 nucleotides read TGCAGCGTTGAATGGGCAGACTATGGCTACACCTTC. Amino acids: CSVEWADYGYTF.

This clonotype was picked up a small number of times. The chain couples TRBV10-3 to TRBJ1-5; D ambiguous. With 2 bases removed from V and 5 bases from J, the gap between germline ends came to 7 bases. Germline lookup yields CDR1 ENHRY and CDR2 SYGVKD. The CDR3 spans 13 residues. In DNA form, the CDR3 reads TGTGCCATCAGTGAGGGATTGCATCAGCCCCAGCATTTT. Protein product: CAISEGLHQPQHF.

On this clonotype: With a much larger clone just one base away, this may be a read error. The chain links TRBV6-1 to TRBJ2-3; D may be TRBD1 (5 bases). CDR1 and CDR2 from the germline V gene are MNHNS and SASEGT. The CDR3 covers 14 residues. CDR3 residues: CASGLGQGTDTHYF. In DNA form, the CDR3 reads TGTGCCAGCGGTCTTGGCCAGGGCACAGATACGCATTATTTT.

The table lists this clonotype with many counts. The V and J genes are TRBV12-3 or TRBV12-4 and TRBJ2-1; 7 nucleotides match TRBD1. Losses at the gene ends were 6 bases for V and 2 bases for J; bases not matched to a gene: 7. CDR3 size: 15 residues. CDR3 DNA: TGTGCCAGCAGCCCGACAGGGTACGCCTACAATGAGCAGTTCTTC. Its protein is CASSPTGYAYNEQFF.

V and J are TRBV4-1 and TRBJ1-3; unclear D gene. Deletions cut 0 bases from V and 4 bases from J, with 4 bases between. The CDR3 totals 13 residues. CDR1 and CDR2 (germline): MGHRA, YSYEKL. CDR3: CASSQELGNTIYF. CDR3 nucleotide sequence: TGCGCCAGCAGCCAAGAGCTAGGAAACACCATATATTTT.

The chain uses TRBV7-2 and TRBJ2-3; no firm D call. Germline V lookup: CDR1 SGHTA, CDR2 FQGNSA. V was cut by 4 bases and J by 5 bases, with 10 bases left in between. The CDR3 runs to 13 residues. CDR3 bases: TGTGCCAGCAGCTCCGAGCTCCGAGATACGCAGTATTTT. It encodes CASSSELRDTQYF.

The chain combines TRBV2 with TRBJ1-1, with TRBD1 matching 10 bases. CDR1 is SNHLY, CDR2 FYNNEI, per germline. This CDR3 has 16 amino acids. J lost 1 base, V lost 5 bases, and 7 bases had no gene match. The CDR3 reads CASSSLRTGGNTEAFF. The CDR3 DNA sequence: TGTGCCAGCAGTTCCCTCCGGACAGGGGGGAACACTGAAGCTTTCTTT. Using reference TRBV2 and TRBJ1-1 for the parts outside the CDR3, the full variable domain is EPEVTQTPSHQVTQMGQEVILRCVPISNHLYFYWYRQILGQKVEFLVSFYNNEISEKSEIFDDQFSVERPDGSNFTLKIRSTKLEDSAMYFCASSSLRTGGNTEAFFGQGTRLTVV.

The chain joins TRBV24-1 to TRBJ1-6; D not resolved. Germline assignment: CDR1 KGHDR and CDR2 SFDVKD. The CDR3 covers 12 residues. V was shortened by 3 bases and J by 6 bases, with 2 bases between the two germline ends. Here the CDR3 reads CATSDGNSPLHF. The CDR3 DNA follows: TGTGCCACCAGTGATGGTAATTCACCCCTCCACTTT.

J is TRBJ2-5 and V is TRBV29-1; D call uncertain. The germline V gene has CDR1 SQVTM and CDR2 ANQGSEA. V was trimmed by 4 bases and J by 4 bases, leaving 10 bases between them. The length of the CDR3 is 12 residues. The CDR3 DNA reads as TGCAGCGTTGTGGGTGTGGGAGAGACCCAGTACTTC. This encodes CSVVGVGETQYF.

This clonotype has a count of ten or more. CDR3 nucleotides: TGTGCCAGCAGCTTCCCGGGTTTGGATGGCTACACCTTC. Translated, it gives CASSFPGLDGYTF. The chain couples TRBV7-9 to TRBJ1-2; no definite D call. With 3 bases removed from V and 6 bases from J, the gap between germline ends came to 11 bases. The CDR3 runs to 13 residues. CDR1 SEHNR and CDR2 FQNEAQ come from the germline V gene (reference sequence).

About this clonotype itself: The conserved final phenylalanine or tryptophan is absent from the CDR3, which likely points to a read error. The rearrangement links TRBV20-1 to TRBJ2-7, with 11 bases fitting TRBD2. In germline, CDR1 is DFQATT, CDR2 SNEGSKA (reference sequence). Unmatched junction bases numbered 14, after V lost 1 base and J lost 3 bases. The CDR3 covers 18 residues. The DNA of the CDR3 is TGCAGTGCTAGAGTGATGACTACGACTAGCGGGGAGAACTACGAGCAGTACCTC. Amino acids: CSARVMTTTSGENYEQYL.

This clonotype showed up many times. V gene TRBV10-2 combines with J gene TRBJ2-7; D may be TRBD1 or TRBD2 (5 bases each). Per germline, CDR1 WSHSY and CDR2 SAAADI. CDR3 length: 14 residues. Trimming took 4 bases from V and 2 from J, leaving 12 bases between them. CDR3 bases: TGCGCCAGCAGTGTCTCCCAGGGACCCTACGAGCAGTACTTC. Protein product: CASSVSQGPYEQYF.

The chain carries TRBV19 and TRBJ1-2; weak D call: TRBD1 (6 bases). Germline loops: CDR1 LNHDA, CDR2 SQIVND (reference sequence). V lost 6 bases and J 2 bases, leaving 10 bases between the germline ends. CDR3 length: 13 residues. CDR3 region: CASSDTGNYGYTF. In DNA form, the CDR3 reads TGTGCCAGTAGCGATACAGGGAACTATGGCTACACCTTC. The variable domain in full, completed from reference TRBV19 and TRBJ1-2, reads DGGITQSPKYLFRKEGQNVTLSCEQNLNHDAMYWYRQDPGQGLRLIYYSQIVNDFQKGDIAEGYSVSREKKESFPLTVTSAQKNPTAFYLCASSDTGNYGYTFGSGTRLTVV.

V gene TRBV19 combines with J gene TRBJ2-3; 8 bases fit TRBD2. The CDR3 extends over 16 amino acids. V shed 9 bases, J shed 3 bases, and the junction held 14 bases outside the gene matches. Germline V gene lookup returns CDR1 LNHDA and CDR2 SQIVND (reference sequence). In nucleotides, the CDR3 is TGTGCCAGCAATGATCATAGCGGGGTTGAAACAGATACGCAGTATTTT. This gives the protein CASNDHSGVETDTQYF.

The rearrangement uses TRBV25-1 and TRBJ2-1; D uncertain. Germline CDR1 and CDR2: MGHDK and SYGVNS. Trimming took 2 bases from V and 6 from J, leaving 11 bases between them. The CDR3 sequence is 14 residues long. The CDR3 loop is CASSEVRGGNEQFF. The CDR3 bases are TGTGCCAGCAGTGAAGTTCGAGGCGGCAATGAGCAGTTCTTC.

The rearrangement joins TRBV11-2 to TRBJ2-5, with 8 bases matching TRBD2. The V segment lost 5 bases and the J segment 0 bases; nucleotides outside the gene matches: 17. This CDR3 comprises 19 residues. The germline CDR1 and CDR2 sequences are SGHAT and FQNNGV. The CDR3 spells CASSGRPLRTSGHQETQYF. For the CDR3, the DNA is TGTGCCAGCAGCGGGCGGCCTTTGCGTACTAGCGGCCACCAAGAGACCCAGTACTTC.

This chain connects TRBV6-5 to TRBJ2-1; weak D call: TRBD2 (7 bases). Trimming removed 5 bases from V and 10 bases from J, with 18 bases in between. The CDR3 covers 14 residues. The germline CDR1 and CDR2 sequences are MNHEY and SVGAGI. DNA of the CDR3: TGTGCCAGCAGTCCCCTAGGGGGGGCGTTCGAGCAGTTCTTC. Translation: CASSPLGGAFEQFF.

In its sample, this clonotype was seen many times. This chain links TRBV7-9 with TRBJ1-4, with D possibly TRBD1 on 5 matching bases. The CDR3 has 14 amino acids. The ends were cut back, 6 bases at V and 6 bases at J, with 14 bases in the middle. CDR1 and CDR2 (germline): SEHNR, FQNEAQ (reference sequence). The CDR3 protein is CASRTGTADEKLFF. The CDR3 DNA follows: TGTGCCAGCAGGACCGGGACGGCCGATGAAAAACTGTTTTTT.

The chain employs TRBV10-3 and TRBJ1-5; D perhaps matches TRBD1 (5 bases). V was shortened by 8 bases and J by 5 bases, with 13 bases between the two germline ends. CDR3 length: 13 residues. The germline V gene encodes CDR1 ENHRY and CDR2 SYGVKD. The CDR3 here is CAIRMGVDQPQHF. CDR3 nucleotide sequence: TGTGCCATCCGGATGGGGGTCGATCAGCCCCAGCATTTT.